Listed below are T cell receptor beta chains from one sample, sequenced in a study of blood T cells in healthy people across ages. One entry per CDR3 protein results from TCRdb running MiXCR on the 5' RACE reads. Among over 550,000 distinct CDR3 sequences listed, approximately 30% were seen once. Material for sequencing was blood. These receptors were collected from a woman older than 75 in good health. Both conserved end residues are part of each CDR3. D genes are given only for firm matches. For some rows the clone size is stated as once, few or many, or as a class when expanded; others skip it.

>NA|TRBV6-2/TRBV6-3|TRBD1|TRBJ1-5
CASSPETGGTQPQHF
TGTGCCAGCAGTCCAGAGACAGGGGGTACTCAGCCCCAGCATTTT
>NA|TRBV30|NA|TRBJ1-6
CAWSGGPTEISPLHF
TGTGCCTGGAGTGGAGGACCTACCGAAATCTCACCCCTCCACTTT
>NA|TRBV20-1|NA|TRBJ2-3
CSANGLSGGAVVTQYF
TGCAGTGCTAATGGTTTGAGTGGGGGGGCCGTAGTTACGCAGTATTTT
>NA|TRBV25-1|NA|TRBJ2-4
CASRGHVGAAGSYF
TGTGCCAGCAGGGGACACGTGGGCGCGGCGGGGTCGTACTTC
>NA|TRBV6-5|NA|TRBJ2-3
CATLEGGSDTQYF
TGTGCCACCCTCGAGGGGGGGTCAGATACGCAGTATTTT
>NA|TRBV6-1|TRBD1|TRBJ2-7
CASSEGVGQGLSHEQYF
TGTGCCAGCAGTGAAGGCGTGGGACAGGGCCTAAGCCACGAGCAGTACTTC
>NA|TRBV7-2|TRBD2|TRBJ2-3
CASSSGGLAGRDTQYF
TGTGCCAGCAGCTCGGGGGGACTAGCGGGGAGGGATACGCAGTATTTT
>NA|TRBV27|NA|TRBJ2-4
CASPNNEAGIIQYF
TGTGCCAGCCCAAACAACGAGGCAGGTATCATTCAGTACTTC
>NA|TRBV5-1|NA|TRBJ2-3
CVSSQAGPAGTDTQYF
TGCGTCAGCAGCCAGGCGGGCCCCGCAGGCACAGATACGCAGTATTTT
>NA|TRBV6-2/TRBV6-3|TRBD2|TRBJ2-3
CASSYSIASGGGADTQYF
TGTGCCAGCAGTTACTCGATTGCTAGCGGGGGAGGGGCAGATACGCAGTATTTT
>few|TRBV10-3|NA|TRBJ2-7
CAIRESASYEQYF
TGTGCCATCAGGGAGTCAGCCAGCTACGAGCAGTACTTC
>NA|TRBV2|TRBD2|TRBJ2-1
CASSELVLAGYNEQFF
TGTGCCAGCAGTGAACTCGTCCTAGCGGGGTACAATGAGCAGTTCTTC
>NA|TRBV6-5|NA|TRBJ2-7
CASHRSKLYSEQYF
TGTGCCAGTCACAGGTCGAAGCTCTACAGTGAGCAGTACTTC
>NA|TRBV20-1|NA|TRBJ1-2
CSASRGNDDGYTF
TGCAGTGCTAGCCGGGGGAATGACGATGGCTACACCTTC
>many|TRBV20-1|NA|TRBJ2-1
CSASSSGRGDEQFF
TGCAGTGCTAGTTCGTCGGGCAGGGGGGATGAGCAGTTCTTC
>many|TRBV7-2|TRBD2|TRBJ2-3
CASSPGLAEAYF
TGTGCCAGCAGCCCGGGACTAGCGGAGGCGTATTTT
>many|TRBV29-1|NA|TRBJ1-1
CSVVQVTEAFF
TGCAGCGTTGTGCAGGTCACTGAAGCTTTCTTT
>many|TRBV7-9|NA|TRBJ2-1
CASSLVGVQFF
TGTGCCAGCAGCTTAGTAGGGGTGCAGTTCTTC
>NA|TRBV12-3/TRBV12-4|TRBD1|TRBJ1-1
CASSPPRGRGTEAFF
TGTGCCAGCAGCCCCCCCAGGGGGCGAGGAACTGAAGCTTTCTTT
>many|TRBV24-1|NA|TRBJ2-3
CATSVDSTDTQYF
TGTGCCACCAGTGTAGACTCAACAGATACGCAGTATTTT
>many|TRBV30|TRBD1|TRBJ2-7
CAARTGFYEQYF
TGTGCCGCCAGGACAGGGTTCTACGAGCAGTACTTC
>many|TRBV6-2/TRBV6-3|NA|TRBJ2-5
CASSFRGFRGKTQYF
TGTGCCAGCAGCTTCCGGGGCTTCCGGGGAAAGACCCAGTACTTC
>many|TRBV28|TRBD2|TRBJ2-3
CASKGGGYTDTQYF
TGTGCTTCGAAAGGCGGGGGGTACACAGATACGCAGTATTTT
>many|TRBV29-1|TRBD2|TRBJ2-1
CSVDVRGSYNEQFF
TGCAGCGTTGATGTGCGGGGGTCCTACAATGAGCAGTTCTTC
>many|TRBV12-3/TRBV12-4|NA|TRBJ1-1
CASNLVRGNTEAFF
TGTGCCAGCAACCTAGTTCGAGGAAACACTGAAGCTTTCTTT
>NA|TRBV20-1|TRBD1|TRBJ1-1
CSAYTGGNGEAFF
TGCAGTGCTTACACAGGGGGCAACGGTGAAGCTTTCTTT